One and the same sample provided the 22 T cell receptor beta chains below, sequenced in a study of blood T cell repertoires in COVID-19. This table comes from immunoSEQ multiplex PCR, and its TCRdb copy is limited to in-frame clones, with some not included. Seen here are 120,000 or so clones, roughly 91% observed once, and the top ten hold 1.5% to 1.9%. Sequencing was carried out using peripheral blood. The receptors were gathered from a human donor in a cohort sampled during active COVID-19.

The J gene is TRBJ2-1, the V gene TRBV9; 10 nucleotides match TRBD2. Germline V gene lookup returns CDR1 SGDLS and CDR2 YYNGEE. This CDR3 comprises 17 residues. V shed 4 bases, J shed 8 bases, and the junction held 15 bases outside the gene matches. The CDR3 sequence is CASSRASGGFLPDEQFF. DNA of the CDR3: TGTGCCAGCAGCCGGGCTAGCGGGGGTTTCTTGCCCGATGAGCAGTTCTTC.

The chain combines TRBV4-2 with TRBJ2-1; 7 positions agree with TRBD2. This CDR3 contains 14 residues. V dropped 1 base and J dropped 10; count of bases not matched to a gene: 7. Germline loops: CDR1 LGHNA, CDR2 YNFKEQ. The CDR3: CASSQGREPPEQFF. The CDR3 DNA sequence: TGTGCCAGCAGCCAAGGGCGGGAGCCACCCGAGCAGTTCTTC.

Comment on this clone: At one end the junction does not follow the germline gene, possibly because of a read error. The J gene is TRBJ1-6, the V gene TRBV28; D is ambiguous. Germline loops: CDR1 MDHEN, CDR2 SYDVKM. The CDR3 is 15 residues long. CDR3 in amino acids: CASSLWRVLNSPLHF. CDR3 coding DNA: TGTGCCAGCAGTTTATGGAGGGTTTTGAATTCCCCCCTCCACTTT.

This rearrangement joins TRBV6-5 to TRBJ2-1; possible D gene TRBD1, 5 bases. The CDR3 sequence is 13 residues long. V lost 7 bases, J lost 2 bases, and 9 bases lay in between. Germline V CDR1 and CDR2: MNHEY, SVGAGI. The CDR3 region has the DNA TGTGCCAGCACTCGACAGACCTACAATGAGCAGTTCTTC. Translating it yields CASTRQTYNEQFF.

V is TRBV6-5 and J is TRBJ1-5; D is possibly TRBD1 (6 bases). The CDR3 covers 14 residues. CDR1 is MNHEY, CDR2 SVGAGI, per germline. V lost 5 bases, J lost 6 bases, and 14 bases lay in between. In nucleotides, the CDR3 is TGTGCCAGCAGTCAAACTAAAGGGGGTCAGCCCCAGCATTTT. Its protein is CASSQTKGGQPQHF.

The rearrangement joins TRBV9 to TRBJ1-5; tentatively, D is TRBD1 (6 bases). This CDR3 is 14 amino acids long. The V gene's germline CDR1 is SGDLS and CDR2 YYNGEE. Trimming stripped 5 bases from V and 3 bases from J, with 12 bases between. CDR3 nucleotide sequence: TGTGCCAGCAGTCCAGGGGTTATCAATCAGCCCCAGCATTTT. This encodes CASSPGVINQPQHF.

The J gene is TRBJ2-2, the V gene TRBV29-1, with D possibly matching TRBD1 (5 bases). The CDR3 spans 14 residues. Per germline, CDR1 SQVTM and CDR2 ANQGSEA. The V and J ends lost 3 bases and 0 bases respectively, with 8 bases between them. CDR3 sequence: CSVESRANTGELFF. In DNA, the CDR3 is TGCAGCGTTGAGAGCAGGGCGAACACCGGGGAGCTGTTTTTT.

The chain uses TRBV5-1 and TRBJ1-4; a weak D match, TRBD1 (5 bases). CDR3 length: 17 residues. Trimming left V 3 bases short and J 2 bases short, with 17 bases between. Looked up from germline, CDR1 is SGHRS and CDR2 is YFSETQ. The CDR3, as DNA: TGCGCCAGCAGCTGGGGCCTGGAGGGTTGGACTAATGAAAAACTGTTTTTT. It specifies CASSWGLEGWTNEKLFF.

The V call is TRBV7-2, the J call TRBJ1-2; no clear D gene. The V gene lost 1 base and the J gene lost 8 bases, with 11 bases spanning the gap. From germline, CDR1 is SGHTA and CDR2 FQGNSA. There are 13 residues in the CDR3. The CDR3 region has the DNA TGTGCCAGCAGCTTAGGTCCGGGAAGCGGCTACACCTTC. It translates to CASSLGPGSGYTF. The variable domain in full, with the rest retrieved from reference TRBV7-2 and TRBJ1-2, is GAGVSQSPSNKVTEKGKDVELRCDPISGHTALYWYRQSLGQGLEFLIYFQGNSAPDKSGLPSDRFSAERTGGSVSTLTIQRTQQEDSAVYLCASSLGPGSGYTFGSGTRLTVV.

The V and J genes are TRBV6-5 and TRBJ1-4; D is uncertain. CDR3 length equals 15 residues. Germline V gene data show CDR1 as MNHEY and CDR2 as SVGAGI. Trimming took 6 bases from V and 4 from J, leaving 15 bases between them. Here the CDR3 DNA reads TGTGCCAGCAGGAAGGGCGGCGAGGGTAATGAAAAACTGTTTTTT. Translated: CASRKGGEGNEKLFF.

V and J are TRBV5-1 and TRBJ2-1, with TRBD1 matching 10 bases. The germline V gene encodes CDR1 SGHRS and CDR2 YFSETQ. V lost 3 bases to trimming and J lost 9 bases; unmatched junction nucleotides: 6. The CDR3 length is 14 residues. DNA for the CDR3: TGCGCCAGCAGCTGGGACAGGGGTAGTGTTGAGCAGTTCTTC. Its translation: CASSWDRGSVEQFF. Drawing the rest from reference TRBV5-1 and TRBJ2-1, the complete variable domain is KAGVTQTPRYLIKTRGQQVTLSCSPISGHRSVSWYQQTPGQGLQFLFEYFSETQRNKGNFPGRFSGRQFSNSRSEMNVSTLELGDSALYLCASSWDRGSVEQFFGPGTRLTVL.

The CDR3 bases are TGTGCCAGCAGCCAAGATGCGACAGGATCAAGTAACTATGGCTACACCTTC. It encodes CASSQDATGSSNYGYTF. This chain links TRBV3-1 (or the pseudogene TRBV3-2) with TRBJ1-2; D may be TRBD1 (6 bases). CDR1 LGHDT and CDR2 YNNKEL come from the germline V gene (reference sequence). Between the trimmed V and J ends, which lost 0 bases and 1 base, there was a span of 15 bases. This CDR3 contains 17 residues.

The V gene is TRBV5-1, the J gene TRBJ2-5, with TRBD2 identical over 7 bases. Unmatched junction bases numbered 3, after V lost 2 bases and J lost 5 bases. Germline V gene lookup returns CDR1 SGHRS and CDR2 YFSETQ. The CDR3 has 13 residues. CDR3 loop: CASSFGEGETQYF. The CDR3 coding sequence is TGCGCCAGCAGCTTCGGGGAGGGCGAGACCCAGTACTTC.

The chain recombines TRBV3-1 (or the pseudogene TRBV3-2) with TRBJ2-7; no clear D gene. V was pared by 0 bases and J by 7 bases, with 13 bases between. The CDR3 runs to 14 residues. Germline-derived CDR1 and CDR2 are LGHDT and YNNKEL (reference sequence). The CDR3 loop is CASSQDLGLREQYF. The CDR3 region has the DNA TGTGCCAGCAGCCAAGATTTGGGCCTCCGGGAGCAGTACTTC.

This clone is a singleton in its sample. J is TRBJ2-7 and V is TRBV6-5; 10 nucleotides match TRBD2. CDR1 and CDR2 (germline): MNHEY, SVGAGI. The CDR3 covers 15 residues. V was pared by 5 bases and J by 1 base, with 5 bases of the junction left unmatched. CDR3: CASSPRAGGSYEQYF. CDR3 nucleotides: TGTGCCAGCAGTCCGCGAGCGGGGGGGTCCTACGAGCAGTACTTC.

The genes are TRBV11-2 and TRBJ2-7; 12 bases are a match to TRBD2. Trimming removed 5 bases from V and 3 bases from J; junction bases left unmatched: 5. Germline V CDR1 and CDR2: SGHAT, FQNNGV. CDR3 length: 15 residues. The CDR3 nucleotides read TGTGCCAGCAGCCGGACTAGCGGGACTAACTACGAGCAGTACTTC. As protein: CASSRTSGTNYEQYF.

V is TRBV2 and J is TRBJ2-7; TRBD1 matches at 10 bases. V shed 7 bases, J shed 9 bases, and the junction held 12 bases outside the gene matches. The germline CDR1 and CDR2 sequences are SNHLY and FYNNEI. This CDR3 contains 14 residues. The CDR3 bases are TGTGCCAGCATCGGGACAGGGGAGGCAGGGGGGCAGTACTTC. This translates into CASIGTGEAGGQYF.

The chain couples TRBV18 to TRBJ1-1, with 7 bases aligning to TRBD1. Trimming cost V 4 bases and J 0 bases; bases outside gene matches: 2. CDR1 is KGHSH and CDR2 is LQKENI in the germline V gene. There are 14 residues in the CDR3. The CDR3 here is CASSQGQLNTEAFF. CDR3 bases: TGTGCCAGCTCACAGGGACAGTTGAACACTGAAGCTTTCTTT.

This sequence joins TRBV4-1 and TRBJ1-2, with a tentative D call TRBD1 (6 bases). In germline, CDR1 is MGHRA, CDR2 YSYEKL. The V end lost 0 bases, the J end lost 4 bases, and 15 bases lay between the germline ends. CDR3 length equals 16 residues. This CDR3 reads CASSQDRGRTIYGYTF. In DNA form, the CDR3 reads TGCGCCAGCAGCCAAGACAGGGGCAGGACCATCTATGGCTACACCTTC.

The V call is TRBV30, the J call TRBJ2-5, with TRBD2 matching over 8 bases. Germline loops: CDR1 GTSNPN, CDR2 SVGIG (reference sequence). Unmatched junction bases numbered 13, after V lost 1 base and J lost 6 bases. This CDR3 has 16 amino acids. CDR3 sequence reads: CAWSARRGGGKKTQYF. The CDR3 bases are TGTGCCTGGAGTGCCAGGCGAGGCGGGGGGAAAAAGACCCAGTACTTC.

J is TRBJ2-1 and V is TRBV4-1, with TRBD2 matching over 7 bases. Germline CDR1 is MGHRA and CDR2 is YSYEKL. This CDR3 is built from 15 residues. V gave up 1 base and J gave up 6 bases; unmatched junction bases: 6. CDR3 in amino acids: CASSQGRERVNEQFF. CDR3 bases: TGCGCCAGCAGCCAAGGGCGGGAGAGGGTCAATGAGCAGTTCTTC.

J is TRBJ1-5 and V is TRBV6-1; D is undetermined. With 2 bases removed from V and 2 bases from J, the gap between germline ends came to 13 bases. CDR1 MNHNS and CDR2 SASEGT come from the germline V gene. The CDR3 is 16 amino acids. CDR3 residues: CASSETEGGGNQPQHF. The CDR3 DNA reads TGTGCCAGCAGTGAAACGGAGGGTGGTGGCAATCAGCCCCAGCATTTT.